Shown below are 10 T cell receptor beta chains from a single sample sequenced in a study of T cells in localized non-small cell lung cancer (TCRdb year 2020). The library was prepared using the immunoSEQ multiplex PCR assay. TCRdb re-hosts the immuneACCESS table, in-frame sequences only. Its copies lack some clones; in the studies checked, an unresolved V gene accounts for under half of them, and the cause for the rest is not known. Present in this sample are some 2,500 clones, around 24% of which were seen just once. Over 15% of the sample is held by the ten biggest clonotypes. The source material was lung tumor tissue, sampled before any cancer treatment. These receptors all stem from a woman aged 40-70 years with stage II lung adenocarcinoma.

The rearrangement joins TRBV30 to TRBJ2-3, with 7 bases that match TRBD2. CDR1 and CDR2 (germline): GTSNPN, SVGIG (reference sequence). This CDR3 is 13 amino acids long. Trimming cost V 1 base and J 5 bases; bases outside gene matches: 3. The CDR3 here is CAWSGWGGDTQYF. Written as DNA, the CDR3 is TGTGCCTGGAGTGGATGGGGGGGAGATACGCAGTATTTT.

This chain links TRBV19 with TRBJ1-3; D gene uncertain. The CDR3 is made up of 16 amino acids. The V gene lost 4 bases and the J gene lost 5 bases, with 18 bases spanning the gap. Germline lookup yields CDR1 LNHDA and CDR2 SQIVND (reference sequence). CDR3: CASSSLAGRTRNTIYF. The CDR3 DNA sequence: TGTGCCAGTAGTAGCCTAGCAGGACGAACTAGAAACACCATATATTTT.

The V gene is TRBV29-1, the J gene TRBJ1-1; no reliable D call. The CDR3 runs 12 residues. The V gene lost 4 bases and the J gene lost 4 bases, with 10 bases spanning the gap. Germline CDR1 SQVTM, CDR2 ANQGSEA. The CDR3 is CSVVEKTTEAFF. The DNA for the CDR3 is TGCAGCGTTGTGGAGAAAACCACTGAAGCTTTCTTT.

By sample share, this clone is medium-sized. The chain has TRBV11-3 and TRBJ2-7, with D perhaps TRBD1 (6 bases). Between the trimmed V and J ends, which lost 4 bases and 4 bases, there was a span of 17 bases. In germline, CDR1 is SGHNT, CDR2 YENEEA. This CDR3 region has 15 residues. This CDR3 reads CASSSTWTAQYEQYF. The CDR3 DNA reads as TGTGCCAGCAGCTCAACCTGGACAGCTCAATACGAGCAGTACTTC.

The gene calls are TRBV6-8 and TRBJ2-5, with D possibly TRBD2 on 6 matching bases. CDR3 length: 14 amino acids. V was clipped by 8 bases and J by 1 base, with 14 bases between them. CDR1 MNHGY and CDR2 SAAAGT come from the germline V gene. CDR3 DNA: TGTGCCAGCGGCCGGGGGATTATCCAAGAGACCCAGTACTTC. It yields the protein CASGRGIIQETQYF.

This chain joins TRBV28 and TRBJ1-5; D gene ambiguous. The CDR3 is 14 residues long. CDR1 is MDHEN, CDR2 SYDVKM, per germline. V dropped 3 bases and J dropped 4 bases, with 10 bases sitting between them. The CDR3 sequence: CASSLEGGNQPQHF. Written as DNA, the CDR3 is TGTGCCAGCAGTTTGGAGGGTGGGAATCAGCCCCAGCATTTT.

The CDR3 DNA follows: TGTGCCAGCTCACTCGCGATCTCCGCCGATGGCTACACCTTC. This encodes CASSLAISADGYTF. The V and J genes are TRBV18 and TRBJ1-2; unclear D gene. This CDR3 region has 14 residues. Germline values: CDR1 KGHSH, CDR2 LQKENI. Deletions cut 4 bases from V and 6 bases from J, with 15 bases between.

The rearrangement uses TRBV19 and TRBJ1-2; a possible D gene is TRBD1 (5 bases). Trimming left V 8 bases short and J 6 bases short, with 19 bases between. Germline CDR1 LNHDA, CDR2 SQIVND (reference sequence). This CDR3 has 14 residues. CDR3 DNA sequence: TGTGCCAGTTACGATGAGAGGGGCAGGGATGGCTACACCTTC. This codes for CASYDERGRDGYTF.

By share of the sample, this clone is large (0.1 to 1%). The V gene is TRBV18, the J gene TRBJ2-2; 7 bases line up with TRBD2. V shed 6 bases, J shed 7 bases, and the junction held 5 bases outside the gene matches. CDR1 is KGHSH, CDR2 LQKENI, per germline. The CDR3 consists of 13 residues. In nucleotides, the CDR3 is TGTGCCAGCTCTCTAGCGGCGGACGGGGAGCTGTTTTTT. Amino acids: CASSLAADGELFF.

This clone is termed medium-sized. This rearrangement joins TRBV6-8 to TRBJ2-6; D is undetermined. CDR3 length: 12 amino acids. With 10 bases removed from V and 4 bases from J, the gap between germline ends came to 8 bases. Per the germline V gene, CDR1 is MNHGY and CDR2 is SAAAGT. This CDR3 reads CAISHGANVLTF. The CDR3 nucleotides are TGTGCCATCAGCCACGGGGCCAACGTCCTGACTTTC.